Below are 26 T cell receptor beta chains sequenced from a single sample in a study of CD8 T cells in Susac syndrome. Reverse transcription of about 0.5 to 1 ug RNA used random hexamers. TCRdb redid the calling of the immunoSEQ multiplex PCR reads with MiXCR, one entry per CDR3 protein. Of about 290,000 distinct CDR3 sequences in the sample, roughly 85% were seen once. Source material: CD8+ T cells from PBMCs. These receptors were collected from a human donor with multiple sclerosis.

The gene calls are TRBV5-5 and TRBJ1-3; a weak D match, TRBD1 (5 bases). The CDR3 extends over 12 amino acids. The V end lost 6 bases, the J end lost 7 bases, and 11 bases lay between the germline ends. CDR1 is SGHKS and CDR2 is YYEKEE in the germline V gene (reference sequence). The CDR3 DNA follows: TGTGCCAGCACCATGGGGGGGAACACCATATATTTT. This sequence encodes CASTMGGNTIYF.

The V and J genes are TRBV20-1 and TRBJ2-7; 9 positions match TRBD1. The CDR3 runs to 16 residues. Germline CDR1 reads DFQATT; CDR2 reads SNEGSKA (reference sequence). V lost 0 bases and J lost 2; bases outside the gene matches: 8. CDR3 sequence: CSARDYRDRATYEQYF. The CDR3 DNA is TGCAGTGCTAGAGATTATCGGGACAGGGCAACCTACGAGCAGTACTTC.

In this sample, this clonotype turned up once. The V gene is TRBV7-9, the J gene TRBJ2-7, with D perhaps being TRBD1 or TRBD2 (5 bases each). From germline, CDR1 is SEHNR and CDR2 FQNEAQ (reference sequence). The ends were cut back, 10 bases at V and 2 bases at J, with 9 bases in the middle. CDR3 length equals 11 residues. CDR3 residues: CATGQAYEQYF. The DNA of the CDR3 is TGTGCCACGGGGCAGGCCTACGAGCAGTACTTC.

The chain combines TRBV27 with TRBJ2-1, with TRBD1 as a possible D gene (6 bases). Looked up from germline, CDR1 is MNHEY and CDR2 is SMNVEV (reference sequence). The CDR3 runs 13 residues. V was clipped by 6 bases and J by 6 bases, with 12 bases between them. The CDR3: CASSLMTGNEQFF. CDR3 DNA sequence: TGTGCCAGCAGCCTGATGACAGGCAATGAGCAGTTCTTC.

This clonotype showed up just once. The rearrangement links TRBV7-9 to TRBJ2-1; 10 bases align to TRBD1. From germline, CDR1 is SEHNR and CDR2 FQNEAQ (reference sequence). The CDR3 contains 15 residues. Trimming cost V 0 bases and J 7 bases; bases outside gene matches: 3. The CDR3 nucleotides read TGTGCCAGCAGCTTAGCCGGGACAGGGGCAAATGAGCAGTTCTTC. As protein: CASSLAGTGANEQFF.

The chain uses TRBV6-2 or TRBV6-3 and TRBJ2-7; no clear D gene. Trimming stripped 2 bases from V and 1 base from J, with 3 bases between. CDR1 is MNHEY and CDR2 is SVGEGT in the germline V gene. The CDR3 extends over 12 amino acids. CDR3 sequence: CASSYVSYEQYF. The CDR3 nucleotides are TGTGCCAGCAGTTACGTTTCCTACGAGCAGTACTTC.

CDR3 amino acids: CASSAPRVREQYF. In DNA form, the CDR3 reads TGTGCCAGCAGCGCCCCTAGGGTTCGCGAGCAGTACTTC. The chain combines TRBV7-9 with TRBJ2-7; D gene ambiguous. The germline V gene has CDR1 SEHNR and CDR2 FQNEAQ (reference sequence). V was pared by 5 bases and J by 6 bases, with 14 bases between. There are 13 residues in the CDR3.

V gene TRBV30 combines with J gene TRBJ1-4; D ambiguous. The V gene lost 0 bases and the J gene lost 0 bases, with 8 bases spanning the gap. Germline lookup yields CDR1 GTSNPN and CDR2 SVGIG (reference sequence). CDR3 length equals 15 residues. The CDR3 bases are TGTGCCTGGAGTGTTCTGTCTGCAACTAATGAAAAACTGTTTTTT. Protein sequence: CAWSVLSATNEKLFF. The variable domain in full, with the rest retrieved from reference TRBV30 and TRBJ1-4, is SQTIHQWPATLVQPVGSPLSLECTVEGTSNPNLYWYRQAAGRGLQLLFYSVGIGQISSEVPQNLSASRPQDRQFILSSKKLLLSDSGFYLCAWSVLSATNEKLFFGSGTQLSVL.

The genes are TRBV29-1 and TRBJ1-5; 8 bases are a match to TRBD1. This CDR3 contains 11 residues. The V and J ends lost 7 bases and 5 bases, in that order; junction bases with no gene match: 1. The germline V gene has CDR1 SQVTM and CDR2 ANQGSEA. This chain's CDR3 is CSGQGYQPQHF. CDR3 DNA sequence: TGCAGCGGACAGGGGTATCAGCCCCAGCATTTT.

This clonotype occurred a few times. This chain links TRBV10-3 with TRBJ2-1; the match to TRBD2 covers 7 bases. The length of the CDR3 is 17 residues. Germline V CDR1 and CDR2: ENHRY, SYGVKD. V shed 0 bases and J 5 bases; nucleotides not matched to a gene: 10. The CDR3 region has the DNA TGTGCCATCAGTGAGTCGTCGGCTAGCGGAGATCACAATGAGCAGTTCTTC. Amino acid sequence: CAISESSASGDHNEQFF.

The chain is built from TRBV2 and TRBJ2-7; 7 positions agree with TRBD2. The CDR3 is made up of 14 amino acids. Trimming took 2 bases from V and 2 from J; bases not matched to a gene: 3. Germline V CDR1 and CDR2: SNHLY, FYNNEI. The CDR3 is CASSELAATYEQYF. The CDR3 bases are TGTGCCAGCAGTGAACTAGCGGCCACCTACGAGCAGTACTTC.

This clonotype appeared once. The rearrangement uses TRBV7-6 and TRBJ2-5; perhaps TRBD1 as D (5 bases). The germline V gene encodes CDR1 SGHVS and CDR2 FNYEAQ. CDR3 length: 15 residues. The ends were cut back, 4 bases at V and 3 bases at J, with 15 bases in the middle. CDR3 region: CASSSNGRAEETQYF. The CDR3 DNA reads TGTGCCAGCAGCTCCAACGGCAGGGCTGAAGAGACCCAGTACTTC.

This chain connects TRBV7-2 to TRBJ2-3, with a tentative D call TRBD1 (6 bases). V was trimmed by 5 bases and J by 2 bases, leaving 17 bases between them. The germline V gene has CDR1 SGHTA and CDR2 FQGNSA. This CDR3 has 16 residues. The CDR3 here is CASSPHRATNTDTQYF. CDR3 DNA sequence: TGTGCCAGCAGCCCGCACAGGGCTACAAACACAGATACGCAGTATTTT.

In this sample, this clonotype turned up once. The CDR3 coding sequence is TGTGCCAGCAGCTTAGGGGGTGGGGGCAAAAACATTCAGTACTTC. It specifies CASSLGGGGKNIQYF. The chain couples TRBV7-8 to TRBJ2-4; D could derive from TRBD1 or TRBD2 (5 bases each). This CDR3 is 15 amino acids long. Trimming took 1 base from V and 3 from J, leaving 10 bases between them. Germline V gene sequence: CDR1 SGHVS, CDR2 FQNEAQ.

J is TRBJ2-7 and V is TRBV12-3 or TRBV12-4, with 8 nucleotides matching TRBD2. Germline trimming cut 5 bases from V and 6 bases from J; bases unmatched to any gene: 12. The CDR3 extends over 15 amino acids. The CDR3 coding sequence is TGTGCCAGCAGTCGGAGCGGGGGCCTTCTCGCCGAGCAGTACTTC. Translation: CASSRSGGLLAEQYF.

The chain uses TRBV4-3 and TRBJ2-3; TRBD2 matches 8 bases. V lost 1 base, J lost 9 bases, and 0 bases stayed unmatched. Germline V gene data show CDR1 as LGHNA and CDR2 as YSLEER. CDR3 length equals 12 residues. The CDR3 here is CASSQAGGTQYF. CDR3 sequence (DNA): TGCGCCAGCAGCCAAGCGGGGGGGACGCAGTATTTT.

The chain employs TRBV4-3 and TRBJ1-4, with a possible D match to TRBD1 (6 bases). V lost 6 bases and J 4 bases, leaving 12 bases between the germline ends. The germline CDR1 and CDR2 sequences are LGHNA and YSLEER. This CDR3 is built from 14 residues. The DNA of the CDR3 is TGCGCCAGCAGGCCCAGGGGAGTTAATGAAAAACTGTTTTTT. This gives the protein CASRPRGVNEKLFF.

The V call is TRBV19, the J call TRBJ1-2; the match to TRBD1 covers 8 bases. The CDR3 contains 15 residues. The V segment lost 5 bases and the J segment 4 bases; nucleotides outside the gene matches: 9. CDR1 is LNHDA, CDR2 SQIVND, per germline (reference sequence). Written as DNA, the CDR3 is TGTGCCAGTAGTCAGACAGGGGACAAGACCTATGGCTACACCTTC. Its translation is CASSQTGDKTYGYTF.

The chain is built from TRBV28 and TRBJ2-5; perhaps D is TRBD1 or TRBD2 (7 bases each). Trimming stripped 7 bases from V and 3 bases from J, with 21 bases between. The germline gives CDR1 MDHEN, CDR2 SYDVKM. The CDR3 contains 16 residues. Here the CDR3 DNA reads TGTGCCAGCACCCCTATGCCAGGGGGGGGAGAAGAGACCCAGTACTTC. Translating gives CASTPMPGGGEETQYF.

DNA of the CDR3: TGTGCCAGCAATCCCGGTAGAGCCGGGGAGCTGTTTTTT. As protein: CASNPGRAGELFF. The gene calls are TRBV6-5 and TRBJ2-2, with no clear D. CDR1 and CDR2 (germline): MNHEY, SVGAGI. Trimming stripped 7 bases from V and 6 bases from J, with 12 bases between. The length of the CDR3 is 13 residues.

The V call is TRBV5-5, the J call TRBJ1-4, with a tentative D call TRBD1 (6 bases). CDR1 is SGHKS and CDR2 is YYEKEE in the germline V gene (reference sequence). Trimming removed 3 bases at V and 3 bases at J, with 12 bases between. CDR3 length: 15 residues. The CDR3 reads CASSSAGAPNEKLFF. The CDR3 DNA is TGTGCCAGCAGCTCAGCAGGGGCACCTAATGAAAAACTGTTTTTT. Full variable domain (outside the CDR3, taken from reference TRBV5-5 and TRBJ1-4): DAGVTQSPTHLIKTRGQQVTLRCSPISGHKSVSWYQQVLGQGPQFIFQYYEKEERGRGNFPDRFSARQFPNYSSELNVNALLLGDSALYLCASSSAGAPNEKLFFGSGTQLSVL.

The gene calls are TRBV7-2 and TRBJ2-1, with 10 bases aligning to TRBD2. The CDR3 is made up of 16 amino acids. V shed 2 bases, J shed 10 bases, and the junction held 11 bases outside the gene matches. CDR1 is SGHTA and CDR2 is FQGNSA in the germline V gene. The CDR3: CASSLIALAGAREQFF. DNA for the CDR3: TGTGCCAGCAGCTTAATAGCCCTAGCGGGAGCACGAGAGCAGTTCTTC.

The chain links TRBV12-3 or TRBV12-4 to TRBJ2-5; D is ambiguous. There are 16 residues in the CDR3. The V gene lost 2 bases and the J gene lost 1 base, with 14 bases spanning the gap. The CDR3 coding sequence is TGTGCCAGCAGTTTAATCTACTCACTAACCCAAGAGACCCAGTACTTC. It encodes CASSLIYSLTQETQYF.

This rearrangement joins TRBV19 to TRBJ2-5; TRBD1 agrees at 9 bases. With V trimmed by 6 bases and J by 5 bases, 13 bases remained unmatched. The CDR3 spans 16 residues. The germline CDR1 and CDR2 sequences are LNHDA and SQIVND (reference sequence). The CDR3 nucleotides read TGTGCCAGTAGAGACGGGACAGGGCTGGGCATGGAGACCCAGTACTTC. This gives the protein CASRDGTGLGMETQYF.

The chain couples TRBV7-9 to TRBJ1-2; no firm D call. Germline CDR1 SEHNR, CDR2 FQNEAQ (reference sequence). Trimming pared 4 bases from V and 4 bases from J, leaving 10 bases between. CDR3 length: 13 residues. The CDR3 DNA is TGTGCCAGCAGCTCCCGACAAGTCTATGGCTACACCTTC. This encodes CASSSRQVYGYTF. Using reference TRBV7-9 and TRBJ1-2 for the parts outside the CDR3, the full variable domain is DTGVSQNPRHKITKRGQNVTFRCDPISEHNRLYWYRQTLGQGPEFLTYFQNEAQLEKSRLLSDRFSAERPKGSFSTLEIQRTEQGDSAMYLCASSSRQVYGYTFGSGTRLTVV.

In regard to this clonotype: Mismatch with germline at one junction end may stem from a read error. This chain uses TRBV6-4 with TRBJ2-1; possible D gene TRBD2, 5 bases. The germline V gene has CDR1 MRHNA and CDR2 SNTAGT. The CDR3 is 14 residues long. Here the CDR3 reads CASSEPGLHNEQSF. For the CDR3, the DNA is TGTGCCAGCAGTGAGCCCGGACTGCACAATGAGCAGTCCTTC.